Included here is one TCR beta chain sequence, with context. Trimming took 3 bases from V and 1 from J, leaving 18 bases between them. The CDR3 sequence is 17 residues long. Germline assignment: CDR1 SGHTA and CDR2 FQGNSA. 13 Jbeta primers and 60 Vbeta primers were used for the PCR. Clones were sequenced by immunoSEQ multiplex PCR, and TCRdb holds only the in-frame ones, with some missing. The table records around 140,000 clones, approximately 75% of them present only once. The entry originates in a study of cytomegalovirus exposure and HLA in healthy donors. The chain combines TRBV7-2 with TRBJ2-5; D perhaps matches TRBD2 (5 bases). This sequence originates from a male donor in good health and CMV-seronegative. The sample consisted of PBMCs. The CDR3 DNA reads TGTGCCAGCAGCTTTAGTGTCGCGGCGGGCCCCCAAGAGACCCAGTACTTC. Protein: CASSFSVAAGPQETQYF.